These T cell receptor beta chains were read from a single sample in a study of Ad26.COV2.S vaccination and SARS-CoV-2 variants. The method was immunoSEQ multiplex PCR; TCRdb's version includes in-frame clones alone and lacks a portion of them. The table lists under 300,000 clones, roughly 89% of them singletons. The material was peripheral blood, obtained in a trial of Ad26.COV2.S vaccine versus placebo. Source of these receptors: a person between 18 and 65 years old who received the Ad26.COV2.S COVID-19 vaccine or a placebo. Each CDR3 is given with its conserved first and last residue. The order of the fields is D gene, J gene, V gene, CDR3 protein. D genes are given only for firm matches.

>.|TRBJ2-5|TRBV6-5
CASSPRGPGETQYF
>.|TRBJ2-1|TRBV19
CASSMMGNEQFF
>.|TRBJ2-4|TRBV18
CASSQGDIQYF
>TRBD2|TRBJ2-7|TRBV5-4
CASSASGIRYEQYF
>.|TRBJ2-3|TRBV20-1
CSASRETTDTQYF
>.|TRBJ2-6|TRBV27
CASSLLGSSGANVLTF
>TRBD1|TRBJ2-2|TRBV30
CAWRGTGAPGELFF
>TRBD2|TRBJ2-5|TRBV5-1
CASSAGGRPETQYF
>.|TRBJ2-1|TRBV4-1
CASSQVRGEQFF
>.|TRBJ1-1|TRBV5-1
CASSLEGGMGTEAFF
>.|TRBJ1-2|TRBV27
CASSLGRDYGYTF
>.|TRBJ1-1|TRBV3-1/TRBV3-2
CASSSGHPNTEAFF
>.|TRBJ2-3|TRBV6-5
CASKKTSLADTQYF
>.|TRBJ1-1|TRBV3-1/TRBV3-2
CASSHDLNTEAFF
>.|TRBJ2-5|TRBV29-1
CSVMGGGEGMETQYF
>.|TRBJ2-2|TRBV5-4
CASSPQLALNTGELFF
>.|TRBJ1-2|TRBV5-4
CASSLDSFYGYTF
>.|TRBJ2-5|TRBV7-2
CASSPGLRATQETQYF
>.|TRBJ1-4|TRBV2
CASRNQDGGEKLFF
>TRBD2|TRBJ2-5|TRBV4-3
CASSHRAGLAWETQYF
>TRBD1|TRBJ1-2|TRBV4-3
CASSPWDSANYGYTF
>.|TRBJ1-2|TRBV19
CASSTKVGTSGYTF
>.|TRBJ1-5|TRBV24-1
CATSDPQGAGQPQHF
>.|TRBJ1-5|TRBV10-2
CASSGGGTSASQPQHF
>.|TRBJ1-6|TRBV11-3
CASSHGNSPLHF
>TRBD2|TRBJ2-3|TRBV9
CASSVVGSGGFPDTQYF
>.|TRBJ1-1|TRBV15
CATSRVHQGSEAFF
>TRBD1|TRBJ1-1|TRBV19
CASSRYRGSSTEAFF
>.|TRBJ1-6|TRBV30
CAWSVGGNSPLHF
>.|TRBJ2-7|TRBV5-5
CASSLVGGGGSYEQYF
>TRBD1|TRBJ2-3|TRBV13
CASSLWTGTSTDTQYF
>.|TRBJ2-7|TRBV2
CASSGDPRNYEQYF
>.|TRBJ2-7|TRBV27
CASSFLYRSFYEQYF
>.|TRBJ1-2|TRBV18
CASSPMTDPGYGYTF
>.|TRBJ2-7|TRBV11-2
CASRRQYRDKSTYEQYF
>.|TRBJ1-1|TRBV6-5
CASSYGDSTEAFF
>.|TRBJ2-7|TRBV19
CASSIGRGLAYEQYF
>.|TRBJ2-6|TRBV7-3
CASSFPSGANVLTF
>.|TRBJ2-7|TRBV7-2
CASSLHRTGEQYF
>TRBD1|TRBJ1-6|TRBV4-2
CASSQPQGGDRVYSPLHF
>.|TRBJ2-2|TRBV14
CASSLFLGTSSTGELFF
>.|TRBJ1-6|TRBV6-5
CASMPGWNSPLHF
>.|TRBJ2-3|TRBV6-2/TRBV6-3
CASSRVGKQSGTDTQYF
>TRBD1|TRBJ1-1|TRBV6-5
CASSSETGGDTEAFF
>.|TRBJ1-2|TRBV6-5
CASSPERARGYTF
>.|TRBJ2-1|TRBV4-3
CASSQVVRRVLHEQFF
>.|TRBJ1-4|TRBV4-3
CASSQRSGAEKLFF
>.|TRBJ2-5|TRBV4-1
CASSQVLPETQYF